The 27 T cell receptor beta chains below all came from one sample that was sequenced in a study of memory CD4+ T cells and cytomegalovirus serostatus. Single viable CD3+CD4+CD8-CD45RO+ cells were sorted as the memory CD4+ T cells. Profiled with immunoSEQ multiplex PCR; TCRdb holds only in-frame clones, not every one. The table has about 50,000 clones, just under 80% seen once. The sequenced sample consisted of memory CD4+ T cells from blood. Every receptor here comes from an adult in good health and CMV-seronegative.

The chain links TRBV2 to TRBJ2-3; possible D gene TRBD1, 5 bases. Trimming removed 8 bases from V and 2 bases from J, with 14 bases in between. Germline assignment: CDR1 SNHLY and CDR2 FYNNEI. The CDR3 consists of 14 residues. The CDR3 here is CASGDSELTDTQYF. CDR3 nucleotides: TGTGCCAGCGGCGACAGTGAGCTCACAGATACGCAGTATTTT. The full variable domain, rest sourced from reference TRBV2 and TRBJ2-3, is EPEVTQTPSHQVTQMGQEVILRCVPISNHLYFYWYRQILGQKVEFLVSFYNNEISEKSEIFDDQFSVERPDGSNFTLKIRSTKLEDSAMYFCASGDSELTDTQYFGPGTRLTVL.

The rearrangement joins TRBV28 to TRBJ2-7; TRBD1 agrees at 8 bases. V shed 9 bases and J 7 bases; nucleotides not matched to a gene: 11. This CDR3 contains 13 residues. Germline V gives CDR1 MDHEN, CDR2 SYDVKM. The CDR3 region is CASSTGGRWEQYF. CDR3 nucleotide sequence: TGTGCCAGTAGTACAGGGGGGCGCTGGGAGCAGTACTTC.

The V gene is TRBV7-8, the J gene TRBJ1-5, with TRBD1 as a possible D gene (5 bases). The CDR3 is 15 amino acids. V gave up 1 base and J gave up 3 bases, with 10 bases separating them. Germline-derived CDR1 and CDR2 are SGHVS and FQNEAQ. DNA of the CDR3: TGTGCCAGCAGCTTAGAGGCAGGGCTCAATCAGCCCCAGCATTTT. It encodes CASSLEAGLNQPQHF.

The chain uses TRBV7-8 and TRBJ1-1; D remains unclear. V was pared by 1 base and J by 4 bases, with 13 bases between. The CDR3 loop spans 15 amino acids. Germline CDR1 and CDR2: SGHVS and FQNEAQ. CDR3 loop: CASSLVPTVGTEAFF. CDR3 DNA sequence: TGTGCCAGCAGCTTAGTCCCGACCGTGGGCACTGAAGCTTTCTTT.

J is TRBJ2-7 and V is TRBV19, with D perhaps matching TRBD2 (5 bases). The V end lost 4 bases, the J end lost 3 bases, and 13 bases lay between the germline ends. Per germline, CDR1 LNHDA and CDR2 SQIVND (reference sequence). The CDR3 has 14 amino acids. The CDR3 sequence: CASSKKLGIYEQYF. In DNA form, the CDR3 reads TGTGCCAGTAGTAAAAAACTAGGGATCTACGAGCAGTACTTC.

The chain couples TRBV19 to TRBJ1-5; no clear D. V lost 6 bases and J lost 4, with 10 bases in between. Germline loops: CDR1 LNHDA, CDR2 SQIVND (reference sequence). This CDR3 region has 13 residues. The DNA for the CDR3 is TGTGCCAGTAGCTCTGACCTTAATCAGCCCCAGCATTTT. Translated: CASSSDLNQPQHF.

This clone was detected only once. V and J are TRBV2 and TRBJ2-3; D tentatively fits TRBD1 or TRBD2 (6 bases each). Germline CDR1 is SNHLY and CDR2 is FYNNEI. V was clipped by 1 base and J by 1 base, with 9 bases between them. The CDR3 has 15 residues. The CDR3 bases are TGTGCCAGCAGTGAAGTCGGGGGCCGCACAGATACGCAGTATTTT. Amino acid sequence: CASSEVGGRTDTQYF.

This clone has only a few counts. CDR3 sequence (DNA): TGTGCCAGTAGTATAATGGGTAGCAATGAGCAGTTCTTC. The encoded protein is CASSIMGSNEQFF. V usage is TRBV19 and J usage is TRBJ2-1; no reliable D call. The CDR3 sequence is 13 residues long. V dropped 2 bases and J dropped 6 bases, with 8 bases sitting between them. Germline lookup yields CDR1 LNHDA and CDR2 SQIVND (reference sequence). Looking up the rest from reference TRBV19 and TRBJ2-1 gives the full variable domain: DGGITQSPKYLFRKEGQNVTLSCEQNLNHDAMYWYRQDPGQGLRLIYYSQIVNDFQKGDIAEGYSVSREKKESFPLTVTSAQKNPTAFYLCASSIMGSNEQFFGPGTRLTVL.

This clone has a handful of counts. The chain recombines TRBV2 with TRBJ2-2; maybe TRBD1 (6 bases). This CDR3 spans 15 amino acids. Germline V gene data show CDR1 as SNHLY and CDR2 as FYNNEI. Trimming pared 7 bases from V and 0 bases from J, leaving 12 bases between. CDR3 coding DNA: TGTGCCAGCATTGGGGGCCCCGCGAACACCGGGGAGCTGTTTTTT. Translated, it gives CASIGGPANTGELFF. The full variable domain, rest sourced from reference TRBV2 and TRBJ2-2, is EPEVTQTPSHQVTQMGQEVILRCVPISNHLYFYWYRQILGQKVEFLVSFYNNEISEKSEIFDDQFSVERPDGSNFTLKIRSTKLEDSAMYFCASIGGPANTGELFFGEGSRLTVL.

The chain employs TRBV6-1 and TRBJ2-3; D not resolved. The CDR3 covers 13 residues. The V end was cut by 2 bases, the J end by 1 base, with 4 bases between. Germline CDR1 MNHNS, CDR2 SASEGT. The CDR3 region is CASSELRTDTQYF. The CDR3 bases are TGTGCCAGCAGTGAACTTCGCACAGATACGCAGTATTTT.

V usage is TRBV30 and J usage is TRBJ2-1, with TRBD2 as a possible D gene (5 bases). Per germline, CDR1 GTSNPN and CDR2 SVGIG (reference sequence). Trimming stripped 5 bases from V and 5 bases from J, with 13 bases between. This CDR3 is 13 amino acids long. This chain's CDR3 is CAWAQRTNNEQFF. CDR3 coding DNA: TGTGCCTGGGCCCAGCGGACGAACAATGAGCAGTTCTTC.

The chain recombines TRBV7-3 with TRBJ2-3, with D maybe TRBD2 (6 bases). This CDR3 has 17 amino acids. Looked up from germline, CDR1 is SGHTA and CDR2 is FQGTGA. The V gene lost 5 bases and the J gene lost 4 bases, with 22 bases spanning the gap. Written as DNA, the CDR3 is TGTGCCAGCAGCGCCCTACGAGGCAAGGAGGGGTCAGATACGCAGTATTTT. It yields the protein CASSALRGKEGSDTQYF.

This chain connects TRBV19 to TRBJ2-5; D uncertain. This CDR3 comprises 12 residues. Germline V gene data show CDR1 as LNHDA and CDR2 as SQIVND (reference sequence). Deletions cut 5 bases from V and 1 base from J, with 5 bases between. CDR3 region: CASSDFQETQYF. As DNA, the CDR3 is TGTGCCAGTAGTGACTTCCAAGAGACCCAGTACTTC.

This clone was found a few times. The V call is TRBV19, the J call TRBJ2-2; 10 bases line up with TRBD2. Unmatched junction bases numbered 11, after V lost 8 bases and J lost 8 bases. CDR1 is LNHDA, CDR2 SQIVND, per germline (reference sequence). The CDR3 extends over 15 amino acids. CDR3 bases: TGTGCCAGTCAAACGGCTAGCGGGAGTTCAGGGGAGCTGTTTTTT. Encoded protein: CASQTASGSSGELFF.

This clone was counted only a few times. This chain uses TRBV11-1 with TRBJ1-1, with TRBD1 matching 7 bases. Germline V gene sequence: CDR1 SGHAT, CDR2 FQDESV (reference sequence). The CDR3 loop spans 16 amino acids. J lost 2 bases, V lost 5 bases, and 11 bases had no gene match. The CDR3 sequence is CASSPALGTENTEAFF. The CDR3 bases are TGTGCCAGCAGCCCCGCTCTTGGGACAGAAAACACTGAAGCTTTCTTT.

This clone turned up a few times. This rearrangement joins TRBV6-6 to TRBJ2-7; possible D gene TRBD2, 7 bases. This CDR3 is 16 amino acids long. Germline values: CDR1 MNHNY, CDR2 SVGAGI (reference sequence). V lost 8 bases and J lost 5, with 25 bases in between. The CDR3 here is CASGGFAGVILHEQYF. CDR3 bases: TGTGCCAGCGGGGGCTTCGCGGGAGTGATACTTCACGAGCAGTACTTC.

V and J are TRBV10-3 and TRBJ2-1, with D perhaps TRBD2 (6 bases). Germline V gives CDR1 ENHRY, CDR2 SYGVKD. Trimming cost V 6 bases and J 7 bases, with 16 bases left between them. CDR3 size: 14 residues. This chain's CDR3 is CAIRSPGLTNEQFF. As DNA, the CDR3 is TGTGCCATCAGATCACCGGGACTTACGAATGAGCAGTTCTTC.

The J gene is TRBJ2-3, the V gene TRBV5-4; 7 nucleotides agree with TRBD2. In germline, CDR1 is SGHNT, CDR2 YYREEE (reference sequence). V lost 6 bases, J lost 6 bases, and 16 bases stayed unmatched. The CDR3 contains 16 residues. CDR3 nucleotide sequence: TGTGCCAGCAAAAAGTGGGCGGGAGCAACTGGGGATACGCAGTATTTT. Translation: CASKKWAGATGDTQYF.

The CDR3 coding sequence is TGTGCCAGCAGCATCCCCGGTCAGCCCCAGCATTTT. It specifies CASSIPGQPQHF. The chain uses TRBV7-2 and TRBJ1-5; no clear D. Germline CDR1 SGHTA, CDR2 FQGNSA. Trimming left V 5 bases short and J 6 bases short, with 8 bases between. This CDR3 has 12 residues. The full variable domain, in which reference TRBV7-2 and TRBJ1-5 provide the parts outside the CDR3, is GAGVSQSPSNKVTEKGKDVELRCDPISGHTALYWYRQSLGQGLEFLIYFQGNSAPDKSGLPSDRFSAERTGGSVSTLTIQRTQQEDSAVYLCASSIPGQPQHFGDGTRLSIL.

This clone occurred a few times. The J gene is TRBJ1-4, the V gene TRBV7-8, with D possibly being TRBD1 (5 bases). The CDR3 runs to 15 residues. CDR1 SGHVS and CDR2 FQNEAQ come from the germline V gene. V gave up 3 bases and J gave up 0 bases, with 8 bases separating them. The CDR3 reads CASSFDSSTNEKLFF. The CDR3 coding sequence is TGTGCCAGCAGCTTCGACAGCTCAACTAATGAAAAACTGTTTTTT.

This clone was seen only once. The V and J genes are TRBV7-8 and TRBJ2-1, with D uncertain. The CDR3 is 12 residues long. Trimming removed 5 bases from V and 4 bases from J, with 6 bases in between. Looked up from germline, CDR1 is SGHVS and CDR2 is FQNEAQ. CDR3 in DNA: TGTGCCAGCAGCCCAGAGTACAATGAGCAGTTCTTC. As protein: CASSPEYNEQFF.

This clone was seen only once. V gene TRBV19 combines with J gene TRBJ2-5; 9 bases are a match to TRBD1. The V and J ends lost 5 bases and 6 bases, in that order; junction bases with no gene match: 10. Germline values: CDR1 LNHDA, CDR2 SQIVND (reference sequence). This CDR3 is 15 amino acids long. In nucleotides, the CDR3 is TGTGCCAGTAGTCTCCGGGACAGGGATGGGAAGACCCAGTACTTC. Protein product: CASSLRDRDGKTQYF.

This rearrangement joins TRBV10-2 to TRBJ1-5; 10 bases agree with TRBD1. CDR1 is WSHSY, CDR2 SAAADI, per germline. Trimming removed 8 bases from V and 2 bases from J; junction bases left unmatched: 3. The CDR3 has 14 residues. CDR3 sequence: CASRDRGGNQPQHF. The CDR3 DNA is TGCGCCAGCCGGGACAGGGGTGGCAATCAGCCCCAGCATTTT.

This chain links TRBV5-4 with TRBJ1-3; 8 positions agree with TRBD1. V shed 4 bases and J 7 bases; nucleotides not matched to a gene: 10. Per germline, CDR1 SGHNT and CDR2 YYREEE (reference sequence). CDR3 length: 15 amino acids. In DNA, the CDR3 is TGTGCCAGCAGCCAAGACTTGGACAGGGCTAACACCATATATTTT. Its translation: CASSQDLDRANTIYF.

This clone was seen a single time. The rearrangement links TRBV19 to TRBJ2-7; 7 bases map to TRBD2. Per the germline V gene, CDR1 is LNHDA and CDR2 is SQIVND (reference sequence). J lost 0 bases, V lost 3 bases, and 5 bases had no gene match. CDR3 size: 15 residues. The CDR3: CASSIDGGSSYEQYF. The CDR3 bases are TGTGCCAGTAGTATTGATGGCGGGAGCTCCTACGAGCAGTACTTC.

This chain links TRBV11-1 with TRBJ2-2; D is uncertain. The germline CDR1 and CDR2 sequences are SGHAT and FQDESV (reference sequence). V was clipped by 2 bases and J by 8 bases, with 6 bases between them. The CDR3 loop spans 12 amino acids. The CDR3 DNA is TGTGCCAGCAGCTTACCCCTAGGGGAGCTGTTTTTT. It encodes CASSLPLGELFF.

The V and J genes are TRBV6-5 and TRBJ1-1, with D possibly being TRBD1 (6 bases). V gave up 5 bases and J gave up 3 bases, with 13 bases separating them. The CDR3 loop spans 14 amino acids. The germline gives CDR1 MNHEY, CDR2 SVGAGI. CDR3 in amino acids: CASSPLGGHTEAFF. The CDR3 nucleotides are TGTGCCAGCAGTCCCCTAGGGGGGCACACTGAAGCTTTCTTT.